This T cell receptor (beta chain) was captured in a study of T cell repertoires in cytomegalovirus infection (dated by TCRdb to 2018 to 2020). About the study as a whole: Because public TCR beta signatures pointed to carriage of CMV infection together with the matching HLA type, the HLA type of each donor mattered for the analysis. The paper as a whole reports these results and caveats: The ex vivo response was dominated by HLA-C-restricted CMV-specific TCR beta clonotypes, which also provided the single most frequent clonotype in two of eight donors. In both this cohort and an independent cohort of some 380 donors, the cumulative frequency of public TCR beta family members distinguished carriers of CMV infection plus the relevant HLA type.

To note about this clonotype: What antigen it recognizes has not been identified. Base qualities were left out, and no much larger clone turns up one base away.

Instrument on record: Illumina HiSeq 1500. Starting from the raw public reads, TCRdb applied fastp trimming at Q25, assembled clones with MiXCR and retained in-frame beta chains. Rows are unified per CDR3 protein, each entry keeping the most common DNA and genes. The sample table holds over 150,000 distinct CDR3 sequences, of which about a sixth were seen once. Of the sample, around 27% is held by the ten largest clones. Inclusive of the bounding cysteine and phenylalanine, the CDR3 is 16 residues long. Of all the DNA, just the CDR3 is kept, 48 bases in frame from base 1. The germline ends are 13 bases apart after V is trimmed by 1 base and J by 1 base. The germline V gene provides CDR1 MNHEY and CDR2 SVGEGT.

In this chain, TRBV6-2 or TRBV6-3 is recombined with TRBJ1-1; a tentative D match to TRBD1 spans 6 bases. The sample comprised CD8+ T cells from PBMCs. This TCR came from a human donor in good health (CMV status not recorded). Some clones in this sample may be carry-over from other donors' samples. The CDR3 region has the sequence CASSYWFTGKNTEAFF. In nucleotides, the sequence is TGTGCCAGCAGTTACTGGTTTACAGGGAAGAACACTGAAGCTTTCTTT.